The 12 T cell receptor beta chains given below trace back to one sample, sequenced in a study of glioma-infiltrating T cells. Amplification of TCR alpha and beta CDR3 regions from RNA used iRepertoire nested multiplex PCR. A single record per CDR3 protein comes from TCRdb applying MiXCR to the multiplex PCR reads. The sample gives 400,000 or so distinct CDR3 sequences, more than 35% of which show up once; about 11% is in the top ten. Sequenced input: glioma tissue, nonneoplastic brain tissue, or PBMCs (not recorded which). The source of these receptors is a human donor with low-grade glioma or glioblastoma, undergoing nonglioma brain surgery, or in good health (not recorded which).

A word on this clonotype: It may be a read error: a sequence one base away is much more abundant. The chain employs TRBV28 and TRBJ2-1, with a possible D match to TRBD1 (6 bases). The V gene lost 5 bases and the J gene lost 10 bases, with 15 bases spanning the gap. Germline CDR1 is MDHEN and CDR2 is SYDVKM. The CDR3 runs to 13 residues. The CDR3 DNA sequence: TGTGCCAGCAGTCGTACAGAGGGGGACGAGCAGTTCTTC. Its translation: CASSRTEGDEQFF.

This rearrangement joins TRBV5-4 to TRBJ2-1, with 10 bases identical to TRBD2. The CDR3 has 13 residues. V shed 7 bases and J 10 bases; nucleotides not matched to a gene: 8. Per germline, CDR1 SGHNT and CDR2 YYREEE (reference sequence). The CDR3 coding sequence is TGTGCCAGCTTTAAACAAGCGGGAGGGGAGCAGTTCTTC. Its translation is CASFKQAGGEQFF.

The sample holds many counts of this clonotype. The J gene is TRBJ1-1, the V gene TRBV20-1; D ambiguous. This CDR3 comprises 11 residues. V was pared by 5 bases and J by 3 bases, with 7 bases between. Germline lookup yields CDR1 DFQATT and CDR2 SNEGSKA (reference sequence). CDR3 loop: CSAYSDTEAFF. Written as DNA, the CDR3 is TGCAGTGCTTACTCAGACACTGAAGCTTTCTTT.

The count of this clonotype is one. DNA of the CDR3: TGTGCCAGCAGCTTATACCCCCGGGGAGTCCCCTTAGAGACCCAGTACTTC. Protein: CASSLYPRGVPLETQYF. V gene TRBV7-9 combines with J gene TRBJ2-5; D possibly corresponds to TRBD2 (5 bases). The ends were cut back, 2 bases at V and 4 bases at J, with 20 bases in the middle. The germline gives CDR1 SEHNR, CDR2 FQNEAQ (reference sequence). CDR3 length equals 17 residues.

This clonotype was counted ten times or more. The chain links TRBV6-2 or TRBV6-3 to TRBJ2-1; 10 bases align to TRBD2. CDR3 length: 15 residues. V trimming: 0 bases; J trimming: 6 bases; junction bases outside the gene matches: 2. The V gene's germline CDR1 is MNHEY and CDR2 SVGEGT. CDR3: CASSYSASGSNEQFF. In nucleotides, the CDR3 is TGTGCCAGCAGTTACTCGGCTAGCGGGAGCAATGAGCAGTTCTTC.

Concerning this clonotype itself: A read error may be the cause here, since a much bigger clone is one base away. V and J are TRBV15 and TRBJ2-3; the D gene could be TRBD1 or TRBD2 (5 bases each). The germline gives CDR1 LNHNV, CDR2 YYDKDF (reference sequence). The CDR3 sequence is 16 residues long. DNA for the CDR3: TGTGCCACCAGAAGAGCTGAGGGCAGGGCAACAGATACGCAATATTTT. Encoded protein: CATRRAEGRATDTQYF.

On this clonotype itself: A much larger clone differs from this one at a single base, so this may be a read error. The rearrangement links TRBV28 to TRBJ2-3; D remains ambiguous. Germline V CDR1 and CDR2: MDHEN, SYDVKM. The CDR3 loop spans 14 amino acids. CDR3 residues: CASSFQDYTYTQYF. In DNA, the CDR3 is TGTGCCAGCAGTTTTCAAGATTACACATATACGCAGTATTTT.

Points on this clonotype: A much larger clone differs by one base, so this may be a read error. Here the CDR3 reads CSGTDRERGYTF. In DNA, the CDR3 is TGCAGTGGTACGGACAGGGAGAGAGGCTACACCTTC. V gene TRBV20-1 combines with J gene TRBJ1-2, with TRBD1 identical over 8 bases. This CDR3 has 12 residues. The germline V gene has CDR1 DFQATT and CDR2 SNEGSKA (reference sequence). V lost 7 bases, J lost 8 bases, and 9 bases stayed unmatched.

The chain carries TRBV7-9 and TRBJ2-6; D gene uncertain. The CDR3 covers 15 residues. The germline V and J ends were trimmed by 0 bases and 3 bases, with 6 bases remaining between them. CDR1 SEHNR and CDR2 FQNEAQ come from the germline V gene (reference sequence). CDR3 in amino acids: CASSLAGIGANVLTF. CDR3 coding DNA: TGTGCCAGCAGCTTAGCAGGGATTGGGGCCAACGTCCTGACTTTC.

Regarding this clonotype: The junction does not match germline at one end; this may be a read error. The chain carries TRBV20-1 and TRBJ1-3; no clear D. Germline lookup yields CDR1 DFQATT and CDR2 SNEGSKA (reference sequence). The length of the CDR3 is 15 residues. CDR3 in amino acids: CSARSRLYSGKTIYF. The CDR3 nucleotides are TGCAGTGCTAGGTCTCGGCTCTACTCTGGAAAAACCATATATTTT.

Comment on this clonotype: One junction end disagrees with the germline gene, perhaps due to a read error. V and J are TRBV15 and TRBJ2-2; no clear D gene. The CDR3 sequence is 13 residues long. Germline V gene data show CDR1 as LNHNV and CDR2 as YYDKDF (reference sequence). The CDR3 nucleotides are TGTGCCACCGGCAGAGGTTTCGGCGGGGAGCTGTTTTTT. As protein: CATGRGFGGELFF.

The chain employs TRBV20-1 and TRBJ1-5, with D tentatively TRBD1 (6 bases). V dropped 6 bases and J dropped 0 bases, with 24 bases sitting between them. The CDR3 runs to 18 residues. Germline values: CDR1 DFQATT, CDR2 SNEGSKA (reference sequence). In DNA, the CDR3 is TGCAGTGCAGTTACGGCCAAGGGGGGTCTTCATAGCAATCAGCCCCAGCATTTT. Protein product: CSAVTAKGGLHSNQPQHF.